These 10 T cell receptor beta chains were sequenced from one sample in a study of human T cells and chemical hapten exposure. Individual cDNA molecules in this library carried unique molecular identifiers. TCRdb re-called the reads through MiXCR, storing one row per CDR3 protein. The sample gives 4,000 to 5,000 distinct CDR3 sequences, 49% of which show up once; under 3.5% is in the top ten. The sample's treatment: therapeutic diphenylcyclopropenone sensitization with weekly scalp DPC. This material consisted of whole blood, taken before DPC sensitization or 2, 6, or about 24 weeks after (not recorded which). The receptors stem from an adult with alopecia areata. Some clones in this sample may be carry-over from other donors' samples. This table probably holds off-target reads from a library built for another chain.

This clonotype came up a few times. This CDR3 reads CSATELYEQYF. CDR3 nucleotide sequence: TGCAGCGCAACAGAACTCTACGAGCAGTACTTC. The chain has TRBV29-1 and TRBJ2-7; D is unresolved. Germline V gene sequence: CDR1 SQVTM, CDR2 ANQGSEA. The CDR3 sequence is 11 residues long. V dropped 7 bases and J dropped 3 bases, with 10 bases sitting between them.

The table lists this clonotype with a few counts. This chain connects TRBV12-3 or TRBV12-4 to TRBJ2-2; D is unclear. The CDR3 sequence is 12 residues long. V was cut by 9 bases and J by 2 bases, with 7 bases left in between. The CDR3 nucleotides are TGTGCCAGTAAAGGAAACACCGGGGAGCTGTTTTTT. Encoded protein: CASKGNTGELFF.

This clonotype was observed a few times. The gene calls are TRBV27 and TRBJ2-7; 8 bases match TRBD1. CDR1 is MNHEY and CDR2 is SMNVEV in the germline V gene (reference sequence). V lost 7 bases to trimming and J lost 0 bases; unmatched junction nucleotides: 8. The CDR3 runs 15 residues. The CDR3 loop is CASKPRQGSSYEQYF. The DNA for the CDR3 is TGTGCCAGCAAACCTCGACAGGGGAGCTCCTACGAGCAGTACTTC.

The chain uses TRBV6-4 and TRBJ2-2; 10 positions agree with TRBD2. CDR1 and CDR2 (germline): MRHNA, SNTAGT. The CDR3 sequence is 14 residues long. The trim removed 4 bases at V and 6 bases at J, leaving 2 bases unmatched. For the CDR3, the DNA is TGTGCCAGCAGTGTTCTAGCGGGAGCCGGGGAGCTGTTTTTT. Translated: CASSVLAGAGELFF.

V is TRBV10-1 and J is TRBJ2-7, with 11 bases lining up with TRBD2. The CDR3 length is 14 residues. The germline gives CDR1 WNHNN, CDR2 SYGVQD (reference sequence). Unmatched junction bases numbered 6, after V lost 8 bases and J lost 3 bases. The CDR3 spells CASSLGTSGYEQYF. The CDR3 bases are TGCGCCAGCTCCCTGGGGACTAGCGGCTACGAGCAGTACTTC.

The rearrangement joins TRBV15 to TRBJ2-1; 11 bases align to TRBD2. Per germline, CDR1 LNHNV and CDR2 YYDKDF (reference sequence). This CDR3 comprises 17 residues. V shed 0 bases and J 6 bases; nucleotides not matched to a gene: 7. This CDR3 is CATSRDRLAGGSNEQFF. CDR3 nucleotides: TGTGCCACCAGCAGAGATAGGCTAGCGGGGGGATCCAATGAGCAGTTCTTC.

This clonotype showed up just a few times. The chain recombines TRBV20-1 with TRBJ1-5; D possibly corresponds to TRBD1 (6 bases). Germline assignment: CDR1 DFQATT and CDR2 SNEGSKA (reference sequence). This CDR3 contains 15 residues. V was clipped by 5 bases and J by 4 bases, with 18 bases between them. As DNA, the CDR3 is TGCAGTGCTGGGGGGCAACAGGGTATTAATCAGCCCCAGCATTTT. This sequence encodes CSAGGQQGINQPQHF.

The chain employs TRBV4-2 and TRBJ2-7; no reliable D call. This CDR3 is 14 amino acids long. V was pared by 0 bases and J by 0 bases, with 6 bases between. From germline, CDR1 is LGHNA and CDR2 YNFKEQ. The CDR3 sequence: CASSQDLASYEQYF. The CDR3 nucleotides read TGTGCCAGCAGCCAAGATTTGGCCTCCTACGAGCAGTACTTC.

This clonotype was observed a few times. This chain joins TRBV5-6 and TRBJ2-2; D uncertain. CDR1 and CDR2 from the germline V gene are SGHDT and YYEEEE. Trimming pared 4 bases from V and 6 bases from J, leaving 7 bases between. The CDR3 sequence is 12 residues long. The DNA for the CDR3 is TGTGCCAGCAGCCGGACGGCCGGGGAGCTGTTTTTT. Translation: CASSRTAGELFF.

V is TRBV5-1 and J is TRBJ2-7; either TRBD1 or TRBD2 may supply D (6 bases each). CDR1 SGHRS and CDR2 YFSETQ come from the germline V gene. V shed 3 bases and J shed 2 bases, with 18 bases lying between them. This CDR3 is 16 amino acids long. The DNA for the CDR3 is TGCGCCAGCAGCTGGGGGGCGCGGACTCTCCCCTACGAGCAGTACTTC. Translating it yields CASSWGARTLPYEQYF.